The clone carrying this TCR beta chain was recorded a few times. These data come from a study of blood T cells in healthy people across ages. Germline V gene data show CDR1 as MGHRA and CDR2 as YSYEKL. The CDR3 covers 14 residues. V was pared by 0 bases and J by 1 base, with 6 bases between. For the second PCR, which ran for about 7 to 11 cycles, a sample-barcoded 5' primer and a J-beta primer mix were used. Each cDNA molecule was tagged by a template-switch adaptor with 12 random nucleotides. All samples gave at least 2.5 million CDR3-containing paired-end reads. TCRdb ran MiXCR on the 5' RACE reads and lists one entry per CDR3 protein. The sample holds some 1.5 million distinct CDR3 sequences, roughly two fifths seen once.

Sequencing was carried out using blood. The TCR sequence derives from a woman under 30 in good health. The gene calls are TRBV4-1 and TRBJ1-2; D remains ambiguous. In DNA, the CDR3 is TGCGCCAGCAGCCAAGATCAGGTTAACTATGGCTACACCTTC. It is translated as CASSQDQVNYGYTF.